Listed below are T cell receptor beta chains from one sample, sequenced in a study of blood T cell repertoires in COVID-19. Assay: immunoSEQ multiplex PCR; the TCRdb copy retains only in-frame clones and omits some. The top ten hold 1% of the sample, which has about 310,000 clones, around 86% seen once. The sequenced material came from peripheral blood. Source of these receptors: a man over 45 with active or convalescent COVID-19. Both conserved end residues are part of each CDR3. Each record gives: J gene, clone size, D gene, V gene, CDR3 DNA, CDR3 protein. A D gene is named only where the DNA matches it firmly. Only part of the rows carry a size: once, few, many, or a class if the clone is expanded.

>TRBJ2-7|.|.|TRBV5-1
TGCGCCAGCAGCCTAGGGTGGGGGGACAGCTACGAGCAGTACTTC
CASSLGWGDSYEQYF
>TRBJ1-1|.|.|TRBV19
TGTGCCAGTAGTACCTCTTTTTTAACTGAAGCTTTCTTT
CASSTSFLTEAFF
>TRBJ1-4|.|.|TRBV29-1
TGCAGCGTTGTAAAGGGGTTGGGAGAAAAACTGTTTTTT
CSVVKGLGEKLFF
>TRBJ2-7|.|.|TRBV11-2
TGTGCCAGCAGCTTAGACAGGGGCTACCCCGCTGCGAATGAGCAGTACTTC
CASSLDRGYPAANEQYF
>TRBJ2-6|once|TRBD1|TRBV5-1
TGCGCCAGCAGCTTGGCCGGGACAGGGTATACTGGGGCCAACGTCCTGACTTTC
CASSLAGTGYTGANVLTF
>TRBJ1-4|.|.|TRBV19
TGTGCCAGTAGCCCGGGTGCAACTAATGAAAAACTGTTTTTT
CASSPGATNEKLFF
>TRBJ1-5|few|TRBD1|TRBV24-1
TGTGCCACCAGTGATTATCGACAGGGCATTGGCAATCAGCCCCAGCATTTT
CATSDYRQGIGNQPQHF
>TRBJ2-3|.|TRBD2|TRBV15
TGTGCCACCAGCTTTAGGGGGACTAGCGGGGGGACAGATACGCAGTATTTT
CATSFRGTSGGTDTQYF
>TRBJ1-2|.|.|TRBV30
TGTGCCTGGAGTGTTTTGCCCAGCGCTGGCTACACCTTC
CAWSVLPSAGYTF
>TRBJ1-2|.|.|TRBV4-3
TGCGCCAGCAGCCAAGATAGGGGAGGGGACTATGGCTACACCTTC
CASSQDRGGDYGYTF
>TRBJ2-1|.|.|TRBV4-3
TGCGCCAGCAGCCAAGACGCGGTATTTTACAATGAGCAGTTCTTC
CASSQDAVFYNEQFF
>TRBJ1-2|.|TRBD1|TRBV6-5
TGTGCCAGCAGGGCGACAGGGGAGAACTATGGCTACACCTTC
CASRATGENYGYTF
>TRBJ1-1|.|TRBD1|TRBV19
TGTGCCAGTACTAAGGACAGGGGGCGATCTGAAGCTTTCTTT
CASTKDRGRSEAFF
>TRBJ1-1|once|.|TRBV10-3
TGTGCCATCAGTGGCGGGGCAGAAGCTTTCTTT
CAISGGAEAFF
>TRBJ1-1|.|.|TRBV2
TGTGCCAGCAGTGAATTAGGGGTGAACACTGAAGCTTTCTTT
CASSELGVNTEAFF
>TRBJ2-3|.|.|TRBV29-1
TGCAGCGTTGAAGGTCTCACAGATACGCAGTATTTT
CSVEGLTDTQYF
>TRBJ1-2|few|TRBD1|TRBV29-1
TGCAGCGTTGAAGATCCTTGGGACAGGTTGAAAGGCTACACCTTC
CSVEDPWDRLKGYTF
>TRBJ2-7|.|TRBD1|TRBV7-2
TGTGCCAGCAGCCGCGGGACAGGAGACTACGAGCAGTACTTC
CASSRGTGDYEQYF
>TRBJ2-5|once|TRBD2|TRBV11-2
TGTGCCAGCAGCTCCCTAGCGGGGGGGCAAGAGACCCAGTACTTC
CASSSLAGGQETQYF
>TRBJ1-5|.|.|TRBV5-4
TGTGCCACCTCTGGGGGAGGCAGTCAGCCCCAGCATTTT
CATSGGGSQPQHF
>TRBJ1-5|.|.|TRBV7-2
TGTGCCAGCAACGATGACACTCTTAGCAATCAGCCCCAGCATTTT
CASNDDTLSNQPQHF
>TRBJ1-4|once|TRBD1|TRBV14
TGTGCCAGCAGCTACAGGGGGCGAGAAGAAAAACTGTTTTTT
CASSYRGREEKLFF
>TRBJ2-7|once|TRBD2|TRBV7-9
TGTGCCAGCAGACCGTCTAGCGGGAGGACGGGGGAGCAGTACTTC
CASRPSSGRTGEQYF
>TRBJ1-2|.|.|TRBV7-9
TGTGCCAGCAGCCGTATCCAGGGGAGTTATGGCTACACCTTC
CASSRIQGSYGYTF
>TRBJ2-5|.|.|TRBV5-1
TGCGCCAGCAGCTTGGATGGCAGGGAAGAGACCCAGTACTTC
CASSLDGREETQYF
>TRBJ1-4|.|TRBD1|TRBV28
TGTGCCAGCAGCCCAGGGGGTGGACCTAATGAAAAACTGTTTTTT
CASSPGGGPNEKLFF
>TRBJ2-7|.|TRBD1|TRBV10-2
TGCGCCAGCAGTGGGACTTTAGGACAGGCCTCCTACGAGCAGTACTTC
CASSGTLGQASYEQYF
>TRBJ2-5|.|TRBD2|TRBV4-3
TGCGCCAGCAGCCAAGCCCGCGGGGGGGCCGTAGGGGAGACCCAGTACTTC
CASSQARGGAVGETQYF
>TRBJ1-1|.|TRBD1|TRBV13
TGTGCCAGCACCCCAGGAAGGGGGCGAGGAGCTTTCTTT
CASTPGRGRGAFF
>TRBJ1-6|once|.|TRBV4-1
TGCGCCAGCAGCCAAGACAGGGTGGCCCTCAATTCACCCCTCCACTTT
CASSQDRVALNSPLHF
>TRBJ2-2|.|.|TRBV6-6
TGTGCCAGCAGTTACCCCGGTACGCGGACCGGGGAGCTGTTTTTT
CASSYPGTRTGELFF
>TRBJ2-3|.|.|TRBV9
TGTGCCAGCACCCTCCGTCCGGGAGATACGCAGTATTTT
CASTLRPGDTQYF
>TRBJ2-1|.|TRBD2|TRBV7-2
TGTGCCAGCAGTCAACCCGGGACTAGCGGGAATCCGGGGATGAATGAGCAGTTCTTC
CASSQPGTSGNPGMNEQFF
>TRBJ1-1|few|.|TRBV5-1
TGCGCCAGCAGCTTGTGGCAGGGGAACACTGAAGCTTTCTTT
CASSLWQGNTEAFF
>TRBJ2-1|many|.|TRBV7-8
TGTGCCAGCAGCTTAAGGGACTCCCGACATCCGTTCTTC
CASSLRDSRHPFF
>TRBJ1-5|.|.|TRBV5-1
TGCGCCAGCAGCTTGGTGCCTCGGGTCTTCAATCAGCCCCAGCATTTT
CASSLVPRVFNQPQHF
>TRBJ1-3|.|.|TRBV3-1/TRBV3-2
TGTGCCAGCAGCCGATCCTACAGGGTATCGGGAAACACCATATATTTT
CASSRSYRVSGNTIYF
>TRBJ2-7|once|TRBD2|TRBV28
TGTGCCAGCAGTCTCATAGCGGGGGCCTCCTACGAGCAGTACTTC
CASSLIAGASYEQYF
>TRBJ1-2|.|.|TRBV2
TGTGCCAGCAGTGAATACAGGGCAGCTAACTATGGCTACACCTTC
CASSEYRAANYGYTF
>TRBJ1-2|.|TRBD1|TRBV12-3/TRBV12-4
TGTGCCAGCAGGTCAGGGGGGAACTATGGCTACACCTTC
CASRSGGNYGYTF
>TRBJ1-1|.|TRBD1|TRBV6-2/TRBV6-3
TGTGCCAGCAGCCAAGGGGCTTACAGGGGTGGGGAAGCTTTCTTT
CASSQGAYRGGEAFF